This entry features one TCR beta chain sequence. The data derive from a study of CD8 T cells in Susac syndrome. Study overall: At the time of blood draw, patients with Susac syndrome were therapy-naive, receiving corticosteroids, or receiving intravenous immunoglobulin alone.

With random hexamers, about 0.5 to 1 ug RNA was reverse transcribed. TCRdb re-derived calls from the immunoSEQ multiplex PCR reads in MiXCR, one entry per CDR3 protein. The sample includes about 85,000 distinct CDR3 sequences, 95% of them seen just once. Trimming removed 3 bases from V and 6 bases from J; junction bases left unmatched: 2. CDR3 length: 14 residues. The germline CDR1 and CDR2 sequences are SEHNR and FQNEAQ (reference sequence). This chain joins TRBV7-9 and TRBJ2-1; 10 bases fit TRBD1. The sample was CD8+ T cells from PBMCs. This TCR derives from a human donor with Susac syndrome. CDR3 residues: CASSLGQGRNEQFF. CDR3 nucleotide sequence: TGTGCCAGCAGCTTGGGACAGGGGCGCAATGAGCAGTTCTTC.